This T cell receptor (beta chain) was identified in a study of T cell responses to AZD1222 COVID-19 vaccine. Study-level background: Combined were second doses at about 4 or about 12 weeks.

The germline CDR1 and CDR2 sequences are MNHEY and SVGAGI. The CDR3 is 16 residues long. V was clipped by 2 bases and J by 6 bases; unmatched bases: 3. This clone ranks as medium-sized. TCRdb's copy holds only in-frame clones and misses some; the assay was immunoSEQ multiplex PCR. The table lists some 120,000 clones, 75% to 90% of them singletons. The chain has TRBV6-5 and TRBJ2-3; 15 bases agree with TRBD2. The receptor was derived from an adult in good health. Material: peripheral blood, obtained on day 0 of AZD1222 vaccination. The DNA for the CDR3 is TGTGCCAGCAGTTACCATGGGACTAGCGGGGGGGATACGCAGTATTTT. Translated: CASSYHGTSGGDTQYF.